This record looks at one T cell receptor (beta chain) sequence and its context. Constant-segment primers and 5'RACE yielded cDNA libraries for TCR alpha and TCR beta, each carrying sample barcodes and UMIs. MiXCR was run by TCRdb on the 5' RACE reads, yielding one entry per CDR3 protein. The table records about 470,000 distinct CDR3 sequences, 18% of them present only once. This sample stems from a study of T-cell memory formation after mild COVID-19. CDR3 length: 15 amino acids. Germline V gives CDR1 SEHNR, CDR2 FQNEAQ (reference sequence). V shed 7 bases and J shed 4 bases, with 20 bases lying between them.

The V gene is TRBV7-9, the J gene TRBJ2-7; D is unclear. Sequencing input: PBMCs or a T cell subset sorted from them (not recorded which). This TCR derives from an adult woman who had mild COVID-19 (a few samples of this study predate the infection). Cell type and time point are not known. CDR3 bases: TGTGCCAGCACCGAAGGGATGGGCCCCGGGTACGAGCAGTACTTC. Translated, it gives CASTEGMGPGYEQYF.